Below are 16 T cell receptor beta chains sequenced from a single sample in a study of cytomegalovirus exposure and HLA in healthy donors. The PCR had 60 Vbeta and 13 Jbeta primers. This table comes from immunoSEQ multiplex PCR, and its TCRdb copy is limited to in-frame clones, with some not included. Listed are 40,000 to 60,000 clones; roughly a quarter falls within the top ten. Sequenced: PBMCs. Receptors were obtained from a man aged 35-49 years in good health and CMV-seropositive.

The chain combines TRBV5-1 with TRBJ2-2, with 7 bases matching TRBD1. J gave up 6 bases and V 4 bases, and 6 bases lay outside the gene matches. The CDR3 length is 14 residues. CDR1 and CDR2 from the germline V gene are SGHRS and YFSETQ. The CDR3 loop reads CASSRGQWAGELFF. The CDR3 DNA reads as TGCGCCAGCAGCCGGGGACAGTGGGCCGGGGAGCTGTTTTTT.

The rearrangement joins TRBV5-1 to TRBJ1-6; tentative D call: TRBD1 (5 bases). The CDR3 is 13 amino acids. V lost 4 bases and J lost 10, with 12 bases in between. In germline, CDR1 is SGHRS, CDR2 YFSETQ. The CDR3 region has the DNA TGCGCCAGCAGCATTGGGGGGGACTCACCCCTCCACTTT. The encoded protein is CASSIGGDSPLHF.

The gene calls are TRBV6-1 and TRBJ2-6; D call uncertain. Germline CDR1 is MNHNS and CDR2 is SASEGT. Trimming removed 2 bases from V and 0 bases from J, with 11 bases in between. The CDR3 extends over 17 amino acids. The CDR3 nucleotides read TGTGCCAGCAGTGAACCTAGTGTCCCCTCTGGGGCCAACGTCCTGACTTTC. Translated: CASSEPSVPSGANVLTF.

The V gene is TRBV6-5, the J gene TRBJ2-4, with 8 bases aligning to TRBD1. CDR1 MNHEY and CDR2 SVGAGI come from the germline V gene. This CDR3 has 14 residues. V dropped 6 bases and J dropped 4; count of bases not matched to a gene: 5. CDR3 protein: CASSSRDRKNIQYF. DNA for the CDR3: TGTGCCAGCAGCTCCAGGGACAGGAAAAACATTCAGTACTTC.

The CDR3 loop is CASRDHGGGNEQFF. Here the CDR3 DNA reads TGTGCCAGCAGAGACCACGGGGGGGGGAATGAGCAGTTCTTC. The rearrangement links TRBV6-5 to TRBJ2-1, with TRBD2 identical over 8 bases. The CDR3 runs to 14 residues. Unmatched junction bases numbered 8, after V lost 6 bases and J lost 7 bases. CDR1 and CDR2 (germline): MNHEY, SVGAGI.

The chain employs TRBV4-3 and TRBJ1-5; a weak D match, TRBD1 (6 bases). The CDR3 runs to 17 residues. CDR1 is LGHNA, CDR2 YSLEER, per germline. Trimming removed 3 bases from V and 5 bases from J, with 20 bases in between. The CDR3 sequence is CASSHGRGQGLYQPQHF. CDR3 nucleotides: TGCGCCAGCAGCCACGGAAGAGGCCAGGGGCTCTATCAGCCCCAGCATTTT.

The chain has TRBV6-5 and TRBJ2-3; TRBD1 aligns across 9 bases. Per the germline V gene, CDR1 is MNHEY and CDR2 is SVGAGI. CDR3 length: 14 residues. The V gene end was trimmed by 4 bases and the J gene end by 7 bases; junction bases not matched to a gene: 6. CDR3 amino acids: CASSFDRGSNTQYF. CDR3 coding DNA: TGTGCCAGCAGTTTCGACAGGGGGTCGAATACGCAGTATTTT.

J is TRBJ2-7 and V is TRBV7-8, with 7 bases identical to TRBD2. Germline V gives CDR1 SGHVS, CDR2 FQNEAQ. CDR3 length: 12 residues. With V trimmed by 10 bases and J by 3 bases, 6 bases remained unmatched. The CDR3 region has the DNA TGTGCCACCCGACTAGCAAACTACGAGCAGTACTTC. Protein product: CATRLANYEQYF. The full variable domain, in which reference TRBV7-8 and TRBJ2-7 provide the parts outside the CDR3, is GAGVSQSPRYKVAKRGQDVALRCDPISGHVSLFWYQQALGQGPEFLTYFQNEAQLDKSGLPSDRFFAERPEGSVSTLKIQRTQQEDSAVYLCATRLANYEQYFGPGTRLTVT.

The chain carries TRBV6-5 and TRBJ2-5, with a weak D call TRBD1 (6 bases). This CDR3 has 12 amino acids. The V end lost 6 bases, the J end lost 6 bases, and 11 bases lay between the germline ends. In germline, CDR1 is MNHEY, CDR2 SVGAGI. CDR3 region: CASRQGAQTQYF. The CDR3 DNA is TGTGCCAGCAGACAGGGTGCGCAGACCCAGTACTTC.

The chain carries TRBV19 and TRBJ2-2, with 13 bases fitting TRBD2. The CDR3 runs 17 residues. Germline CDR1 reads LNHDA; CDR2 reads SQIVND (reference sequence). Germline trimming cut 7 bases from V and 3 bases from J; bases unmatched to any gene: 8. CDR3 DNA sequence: TGTGCCAGTACCCGGACTAGCGGGAGCGCGGACACCGGGGAGCTGTTTTTT. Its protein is CASTRTSGSADTGELFF.

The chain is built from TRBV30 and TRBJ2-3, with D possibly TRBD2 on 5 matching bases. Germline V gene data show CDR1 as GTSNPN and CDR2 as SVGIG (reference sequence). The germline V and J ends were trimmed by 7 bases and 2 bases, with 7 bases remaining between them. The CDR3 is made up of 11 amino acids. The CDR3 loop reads CASGNTDTQYF. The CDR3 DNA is TGTGCCTCGGGGAACACAGATACGCAGTATTTT.

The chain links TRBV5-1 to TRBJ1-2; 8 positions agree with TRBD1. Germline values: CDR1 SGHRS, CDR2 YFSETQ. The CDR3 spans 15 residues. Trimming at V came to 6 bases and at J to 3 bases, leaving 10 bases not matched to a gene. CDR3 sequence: CASTALEQGDYGYTF. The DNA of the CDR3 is TGCGCCAGCACCGCACTAGAACAGGGGGACTATGGCTACACCTTC.

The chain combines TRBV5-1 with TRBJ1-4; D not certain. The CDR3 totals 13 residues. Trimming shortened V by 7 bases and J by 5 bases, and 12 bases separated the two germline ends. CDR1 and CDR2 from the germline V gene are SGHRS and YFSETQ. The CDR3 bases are TGCGCCAGCGCCGGGATGCTAAATGAAAAACTGTTTTTT. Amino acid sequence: CASAGMLNEKLFF.

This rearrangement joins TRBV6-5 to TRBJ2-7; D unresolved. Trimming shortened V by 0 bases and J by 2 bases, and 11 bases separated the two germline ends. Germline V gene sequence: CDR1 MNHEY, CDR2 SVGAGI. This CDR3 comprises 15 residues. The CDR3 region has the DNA TGTGCCAGCAGTTACTCGAAGCAGGTAGCCTACGAGCAGTACTTC. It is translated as CASSYSKQVAYEQYF.

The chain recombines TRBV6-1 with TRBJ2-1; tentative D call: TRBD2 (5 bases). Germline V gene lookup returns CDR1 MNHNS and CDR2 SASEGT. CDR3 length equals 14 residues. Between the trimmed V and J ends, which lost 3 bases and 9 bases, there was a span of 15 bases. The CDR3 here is CASSDFRRAGEQFF. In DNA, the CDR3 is TGTGCCAGCAGTGATTTCCGGCGGGCGGGTGAGCAGTTCTTC.

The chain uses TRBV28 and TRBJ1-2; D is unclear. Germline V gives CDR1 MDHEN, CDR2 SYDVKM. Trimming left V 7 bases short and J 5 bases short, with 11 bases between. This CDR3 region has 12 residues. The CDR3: CASTDRVYGYTF. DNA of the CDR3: TGTGCCAGCACCGATAGAGTGTATGGCTACACCTTC.